These 21 T cell receptor beta chains came from one sample sequenced in a study of T-cell reconstitution after alpha-beta-depleted transplantation in children. The authors prepared the TCRbeta library with unique molecular identifiers. TCRdb reprocessed the PCR reads with MiXCR, giving one entry per CDR3 protein. The table has some 400,000 distinct CDR3 sequences, just over 20% seen once. The sequencing here drew on PBMCs from the stem cell graft donor, taken from the stem cell graft. The receptors stem from a human donor who donated a stem cell graft to a child with acute myeloid leukemia.

This rearrangement joins TRBV7-9 to TRBJ2-1; 8 bases match TRBD2. The J segment lost 7 bases and the V segment lost 3 bases, leaving 8 bases of the junction unmatched. Germline values: CDR1 SEHNR, CDR2 FQNEAQ (reference sequence). This CDR3 is 15 amino acids long. The DNA of the CDR3 is TGTGCCAGCAGCTTCTCCTCTGGACTAGCTAATGAGCAGTTCTTC. Protein sequence: CASSFSSGLANEQFF.

The chain uses TRBV7-8 and TRBJ2-1; 15 bases fit TRBD2. Germline V gene data show CDR1 as SGHVS and CDR2 as FQNEAQ. Trimming took 4 bases from V and 0 from J; bases not matched to a gene: 4. CDR3 length: 18 residues. In nucleotides, the CDR3 is TGTGCCAGCAGCTCGGGACTAGCGGGGGGAAGCTCCTACAATGAGCAGTTCTTC. It encodes CASSSGLAGGSSYNEQFF. The full variable domain, completed using reference TRBV7-8 and TRBJ2-1, is GAGVSQSPRYKVAKRGQDVALRCDPISGHVSLFWYQQALGQGPEFLTYFQNEAQLDKSGLPSDRFFAERPEGSVSTLKIQRTQQEDSAVYLCASSSGLAGGSSYNEQFFGPGTRLTVL.

Comments on this clonotype: This may be a read error: a much more frequent sequence differs by one nucleotide. The rearrangement uses TRBV21-1 and TRBJ2-7. TRBV21-1 is designated a pseudogene. The CDR3 is made up of 10 amino acids. The CDR3 nucleotides are TGTGCCAGCAATAACTACGAGCAGTACTTC. Translating it yields CASNNYEQYF.

This clonotype was observed at least ten times. The V gene is TRBV20-1, the J gene TRBJ2-7; 8 bases fit TRBD2. CDR1 DFQATT and CDR2 SNEGSKA come from the germline V gene (reference sequence). V lost 3 bases, J lost 3 bases, and 4 bases stayed unmatched. The CDR3 totals 13 residues. The CDR3 DNA sequence: TGCAGTGCTAGTCGCCTAGCGGGCTACGAGCAGTACTTC. Amino acid sequence: CSASRLAGYEQYF.

This clonotype was observed a handful of times. The chain has TRBV7-3 and TRBJ1-1; no clear D gene. The CDR3 has 15 residues. V lost 2 bases and J lost 1, with 11 bases in between. In germline, CDR1 is SGHTA, CDR2 FQGTGA. The CDR3: CASSLGPPPNTEAFF. Here the CDR3 DNA reads TGTGCCAGCAGCTTAGGTCCCCCGCCGAACACTGAAGCTTTCTTT.

This chain uses TRBV2 with TRBJ2-7; 7 nucleotides match TRBD2. This CDR3 is 13 amino acids long. V shed 1 base and J 7 bases; nucleotides not matched to a gene: 4. Germline V gene lookup returns CDR1 SNHLY and CDR2 FYNNEI. CDR3 in DNA: TGTGCCAGCAGTGAAGGTACGGGACTAGAGCAGTACTTC. It specifies CASSEGTGLEQYF.

This sequence joins TRBV2 and TRBJ2-1; 9 bases agree with TRBD2. Germline trimming cut 6 bases from V and 5 bases from J; bases unmatched to any gene: 5. The germline gives CDR1 SNHLY, CDR2 FYNNEI. The CDR3 is 14 amino acids. In DNA, the CDR3 is TGTGCCAGCAGGACGGGACTAGCTCACAATGAGCAGTTCTTC. Translated: CASRTGLAHNEQFF.

This clonotype occurred once. This sequence may be a read error, since a much larger clone differs from it by one base. The rearrangement joins TRBV27 to TRBJ1-1; 7 bases are shared with TRBD1. The V gene end was trimmed by 4 bases and the J gene end by 1 base; junction bases not matched to a gene: 3. CDR1 is MNHEY, CDR2 SMNVEV, per germline (reference sequence). The CDR3 length is 14 residues. The CDR3 sequence is CASSWDRRNTEAFF. The CDR3, as DNA: TGTGCCAGCAGTTGGGACAGAAGGAACACTGAAGCTTTCTTT.

This clonotype was observed a handful of times. V and J are TRBV29-1 and TRBJ2-2; D not resolved. CDR1 and CDR2 from the germline V gene are SQVTM and ANQGSEA. This CDR3 contains 13 residues. V was pared by 3 bases and J by 0 bases, with 5 bases between. DNA for the CDR3: TGCAGCGTTGATCTTGCGAACACCGGGGAGCTGTTTTTT. It yields the protein CSVDLANTGELFF.

This clonotype showed up just a few times. This chain connects TRBV4-3 to TRBJ2-2; D is undetermined. With 0 bases removed from V and 3 bases from J, the gap between germline ends came to 8 bases. The CDR3 is 15 amino acids. Germline CDR1 is LGHNA and CDR2 is YSLEER. The CDR3: CASSQDPGYTGELFF. In DNA, the CDR3 is TGCGCCAGCAGCCAAGATCCGGGCTACACCGGGGAGCTGTTTTTT.

The chain couples TRBV2 to TRBJ2-5, with D unclear. This CDR3 spans 14 amino acids. The V and J ends lost 8 bases and 3 bases respectively, with 16 bases between them. CDR1 SNHLY and CDR2 FYNNEI come from the germline V gene. CDR3 sequence: CASSLSKHEETQYF. DNA of the CDR3: TGTGCCAGCTCCCTCTCTAAGCATGAAGAGACCCAGTACTTC.

This clonotype appeared many times. This chain links TRBV5-8 with TRBJ2-3; D is perhaps TRBD2 (6 bases). The ends were cut back, 0 bases at V and 4 bases at J, with 12 bases in the middle. This CDR3 is 15 amino acids long. Germline CDR1 and CDR2: SGHTS and YDEGEE. The chain's CDR3 is CASSLGSWEADTQYF. CDR3 sequence (DNA): TGTGCCAGCAGCTTGGGGTCGTGGGAGGCAGATACGCAGTATTTT.

The rearrangement joins TRBV13 to TRBJ2-7; D tentatively fits TRBD1 or TRBD2 (5 bases each). The V end lost 5 bases, the J end lost 6 bases, and 17 bases lay between the germline ends. CDR3 length: 14 amino acids. Germline-derived CDR1 and CDR2 are PRHDT and FYEKMQ (reference sequence). Here the CDR3 DNA reads TGTGCCAGCAGCCTCCTGGGAGCTGGGGGCGAGCAGTACTTC. This gives the protein CASSLLGAGGEQYF.

This clonotype was counted ten times or more. The chain joins TRBV24-1 to TRBJ2-1; 13 bases map to TRBD2. Trimming removed 3 bases from V and 2 bases from J; junction bases left unmatched: 6. CDR1 is KGHDR and CDR2 is SFDVKD in the germline V gene. There are 18 residues in the CDR3. The CDR3 region is CATSDRAGTSGTYNEQFF. The CDR3, as DNA: TGTGCCACCAGTGATCGTGCGGGGACTAGCGGGACCTACAATGAGCAGTTCTTC.

The gene calls are TRBV5-5 and TRBJ1-2, with TRBD1 matching over 10 bases. J was trimmed by 3 bases and V by 4 bases; bases with no gene match: 6. The germline V gene has CDR1 SGHKS and CDR2 YYEKEE (reference sequence). The CDR3 totals 15 residues. In nucleotides, the CDR3 is TGTGCCAGCAGCAAGGGACAGGGGAGGGACTATGGCTACACCTTC. Residues: CASSKGQGRDYGYTF.

This clonotype was seen at least ten times. The chain is built from TRBV29-1 and TRBJ2-1, with TRBD2 matching 11 bases. The CDR3 loop spans 15 amino acids. The germline gives CDR1 SQVTM, CDR2 ANQGSEA. The junction had 5 bases not matched to a gene; V was cut back by 3 bases and J by 4 bases. CDR3 coding DNA: TGCAGCGTTGACCCGAGACTAGCGGGGTACAATGAGCAGTTCTTC. Translating gives CSVDPRLAGYNEQFF.

V gene TRBV14 combines with J gene TRBJ2-7, with a weak D call TRBD1 (6 bases). Trimming left V 1 base short and J 6 bases short, with 13 bases between. Germline CDR1 SGHDN, CDR2 FVKESK. The CDR3 sequence is 14 residues long. CDR3 coding DNA: TGTGCCAGCAGCCAAGTCCTGGGGGCGAGCGAGCAGTACTTC. It yields the protein CASSQVLGASEQYF.

The rearrangement links TRBV11-2 to TRBJ2-7; D is unclear. Germline-derived CDR1 and CDR2 are SGHAT and FQNNGV. This CDR3 contains 11 residues. Trimming took 5 bases from V and 5 from J, leaving 7 bases between them. CDR3 nucleotide sequence: TGTGCCAGCAGCATGTCAGACGAGCAGTACTTC. It translates to CASSMSDEQYF.

In this sample, this clonotype turned up many times. This chain uses TRBV29-1 with TRBJ1-2, with no clear D. Germline loops: CDR1 SQVTM, CDR2 ANQGSEA. The CDR3 sequence is 11 residues long. With 6 bases removed from V and 6 bases from J, the gap between germline ends came to 11 bases. The CDR3 nucleotides are TGCAGCGTGGTGTGGGGAAATGGCTACACCTTC. Translating it yields CSVVWGNGYTF.

This clonotype has more than one count but fewer than ten. V and J are TRBV10-3 and TRBJ2-3; 7 bases agree with TRBD1. This CDR3 comprises 16 residues. Germline assignment: CDR1 ENHRY and CDR2 SYGVKD. V shed 6 bases, J shed 0 bases, and the junction held 9 bases outside the gene matches. The CDR3 nucleotides are TGTGCCATCAGCAGACCGGGACAGACTAGCACAGATACGCAGTATTTT. Amino acids: CAISRPGQTSTDTQYF.

The V call is TRBV6-1, the J call TRBJ2-7; D might be TRBD1 (6 bases). Germline V gives CDR1 MNHNS, CDR2 SASEGT. Trimming took off 5 bases at V and 2 bases at J, with 10 bases between the two ends. CDR3 length: 13 amino acids. CDR3 in amino acids: CASSRRQAYEQYF. The CDR3 DNA reads as TGTGCCAGCAGTCGGCGACAGGCCTACGAGCAGTACTTC.